The rows below give T cell receptor beta chains drawn from one sample of a study of cytomegalovirus exposure and HLA in healthy donors. Profiling relied on immunoSEQ multiplex PCR, and the TCRdb table lists in-frame clones only, not all of them. The sample comprises around 170,000 clones, roughly 71% of which are singletons, and 1.5% rests with the top ten. Material for sequencing was PBMCs. These receptors were taken from a girl aged 5-17 years in good health and CMV-seronegative. Each CDR3 is given with its conserved first and last residue. D genes are given only for firm matches. Some rows have no size entry. The others give once, few or many, or a class for an expanded clone.

cdr3_nt: TGTGCCAGCTCTCCAACAGTCTCCTACAATGAGCAGTTCTTC
cdr3_aa: CASSPTVSYNEQFF
j_call: TRBJ2-1
v_call: TRBV6-5
d_call: -
clone_size: -

cdr3_nt: TGTGCTAGTCGCGGACAGGAGGTCCGGAACACCGGGGAGCTGTTTTTT
cdr3_aa: CASRGQEVRNTGELFF
j_call: TRBJ2-2
v_call: TRBV12-5
d_call: TRBD1
clone_size: -

cdr3_nt: TGTGCCAGCAGCTTGCTAGCACGGGACAATGAGCAGTTCTTC
cdr3_aa: CASSLLARDNEQFF
j_call: TRBJ2-1
v_call: TRBV5-6
d_call: -
clone_size: -

cdr3_nt: TGTGCCAGCAGCCAACTGGACAGGAGGAACACTGAAGCTTTCTTT
cdr3_aa: CASSQLDRRNTEAFF
j_call: TRBJ1-1
v_call: TRBV7-8
d_call: TRBD1
clone_size: -

cdr3_nt: TGCGCCAGCAGCAAAGCCGGACAGGCCGCCACCTACGAGCAGTACTTC
cdr3_aa: CASSKAGQAATYEQYF
j_call: TRBJ2-7
v_call: TRBV5-1
d_call: TRBD1
clone_size: -

cdr3_nt: TGCGCCAGCAGGGTGGGACAGCCGAAACAAGAGACCCAGTACTTC
cdr3_aa: CASRVGQPKQETQYF
j_call: TRBJ2-5
v_call: TRBV5-1
d_call: TRBD1
clone_size: -

cdr3_nt: TGTGCCAGCAGTGAAAGGGCAGGGAACTATGGCTACACCTTC
cdr3_aa: CASSERAGNYGYTF
j_call: TRBJ1-2
v_call: TRBV6-1
d_call: -
clone_size: -

cdr3_nt: TGTGCCAGCAGCTTGCTCGGTGTTAACACTGAAGCTTTCTTT
cdr3_aa: CASSLLGVNTEAFF
j_call: TRBJ1-1
v_call: TRBV5-6
d_call: -
clone_size: -

cdr3_nt: TGTGCCAGCAGCCAGGGCCCCGACACAGGGGCCCTAAGCTACGAGCAGTACTTC
cdr3_aa: CASSQGPDTGALSYEQYF
j_call: TRBJ2-7
v_call: TRBV14
d_call: TRBD1
clone_size: -

cdr3_nt: TGTGCCAGCAGGCGGAGCGGAAACACCATATATTTT
cdr3_aa: CASRRSGNTIYF
j_call: TRBJ1-3
v_call: TRBV7-9
d_call: -
clone_size: -

cdr3_nt: TGTGCCAGCATCAGAGCGAGCTCCTACGAGCAGTACTTC
cdr3_aa: CASIRASSYEQYF
j_call: TRBJ2-7
v_call: TRBV7-9
d_call: -
clone_size: -

cdr3_nt: TGTGCCAGCAGTCCATCAGATACGCAGTATTTT
cdr3_aa: CASSPSDTQYF
j_call: TRBJ2-3
v_call: TRBV6-1
d_call: -
clone_size: once

cdr3_nt: TGTGCCAGCAGCTTGATGGGTACAGGCGGAGAGCAGTACTTC
cdr3_aa: CASSLMGTGGEQYF
j_call: TRBJ2-7
v_call: TRBV5-6
d_call: -
clone_size: once

cdr3_nt: TGTGCCAGCAGTTTAAGGGCCCCGGGACAGTATAATTCACCCCTCCACTTT
cdr3_aa: CASSLRAPGQYNSPLHF
j_call: TRBJ1-6
v_call: TRBV27
d_call: TRBD1
clone_size: few

cdr3_nt: TGTGCCATCAGTGAGTCGACTAAGGACAGTTACACAGATACGCAGTATTTT
cdr3_aa: CAISESTKDSYTDTQYF
j_call: TRBJ2-3
v_call: TRBV10-3
d_call: -
clone_size: -

cdr3_nt: TGCGCCAGCAGCCCCCGAACAGGGATAGGGGACACTGAAGCTTTCTTT
cdr3_aa: CASSPRTGIGDTEAFF
j_call: TRBJ1-1
v_call: TRBV5-1
d_call: -
clone_size: -

cdr3_nt: TGTGCCAGCAGTTATGGGGGCGTCAATGAGCAGTTCTTC
cdr3_aa: CASSYGGVNEQFF
j_call: TRBJ2-1
v_call: TRBV6-5
d_call: -
clone_size: -

cdr3_nt: TGTGCCAGCAGTTGGACAGACATTAACACTGAAGCTTTCTTT
cdr3_aa: CASSWTDINTEAFF
j_call: TRBJ1-1
v_call: TRBV6-5
d_call: -
clone_size: few